Described below is a single TCR beta chain sequence and its context. No antigen is known for it. Each cDNA held unique molecular identifiers, and template switching gave it a universal primer site. TCRdb re-called the 5' RACE reads through MiXCR, storing one row per CDR3 protein. The profile shows about 500,000 distinct CDR3 sequences, approximately 14% of them singletons. The donors were all healthy and Caucasian. This sample was included in a study of identical twins. Study-level findings and limits: Within monozygotic twins, out-of-frame TCR alpha sharing was underestimated by the models.

The CDR3 loop spans 15 amino acids. Trimming pared 8 bases from V and 2 bases from J, leaving 17 bases between. Germline lookup yields CDR1 SEHNR and CDR2 FQNEAQ (reference sequence). These data are also associated with another study on yellow fever vaccine responses in identical twins.

Sequencing was performed on CD4+ T cells sorted from blood. The sequence derives from a woman under 30 in good health. V usage is TRBV7-9 and J usage is TRBJ2-3; weak D call: TRBD2 (6 bases). CDR3 sequence (DNA): TGTGCCAGCTCAAGGGCGGGGTTTAACACAGATACGCAGTATTTT. This encodes CASSRAGFNTDTQYF.